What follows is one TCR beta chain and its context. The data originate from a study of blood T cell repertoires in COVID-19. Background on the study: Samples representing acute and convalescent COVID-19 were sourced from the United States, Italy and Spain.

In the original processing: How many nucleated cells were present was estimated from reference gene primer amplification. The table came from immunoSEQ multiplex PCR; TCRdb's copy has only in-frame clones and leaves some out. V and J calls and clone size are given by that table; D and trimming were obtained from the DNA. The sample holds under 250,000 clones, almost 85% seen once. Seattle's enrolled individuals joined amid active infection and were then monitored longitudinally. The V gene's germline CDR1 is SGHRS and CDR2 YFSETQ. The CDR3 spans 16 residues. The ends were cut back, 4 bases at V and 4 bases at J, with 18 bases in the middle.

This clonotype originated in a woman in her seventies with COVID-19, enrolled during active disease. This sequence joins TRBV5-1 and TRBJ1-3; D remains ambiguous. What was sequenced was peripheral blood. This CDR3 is CASSSMPALMGNTIYF. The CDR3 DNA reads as TGCGCCAGCAGCAGTATGCCCGCGCTCATGGGAAACACCATATATTTT.